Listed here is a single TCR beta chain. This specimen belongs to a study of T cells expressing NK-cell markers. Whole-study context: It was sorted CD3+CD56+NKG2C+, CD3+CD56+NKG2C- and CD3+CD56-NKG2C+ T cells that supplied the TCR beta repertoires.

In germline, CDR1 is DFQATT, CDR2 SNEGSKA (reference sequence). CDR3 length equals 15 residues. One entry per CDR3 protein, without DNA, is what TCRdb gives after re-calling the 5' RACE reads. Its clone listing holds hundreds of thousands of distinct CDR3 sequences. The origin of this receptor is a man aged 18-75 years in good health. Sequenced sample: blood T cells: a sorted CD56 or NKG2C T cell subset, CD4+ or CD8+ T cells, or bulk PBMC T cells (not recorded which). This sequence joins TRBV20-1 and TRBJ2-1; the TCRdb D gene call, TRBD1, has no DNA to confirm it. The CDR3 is CSAPPLDRDNNEQFF.